Presented here are 12 T cell receptor beta chains from one specimen sequenced in a study of OX40 agonist ivuxolimab in advanced cancers. Sequencing was performed with immunoSEQ multiplex PCR; in TCRdb, only in-frame clones are kept and a portion is missing. The sample includes tens of thousands of clones, just over 85% seen only once; the top ten take 3.5% to 5%. The input for sequencing was CD4+ or CD8+ T cells sorted from blood, taken in a trial of the OX40 agonist ivuxolimab. The receptors were sampled from an adult with an advanced solid tumor such as melanoma, head and neck, liver or kidney cancer.

This CDR3 is CASSEGGNSGNTIYF. CDR3 nucleotides: TGTGCCAGCAGTGAGGGAGGGAACTCTGGAAACACCATATATTTT. V gene TRBV25-1 combines with J gene TRBJ1-3, with D hard to call. V lost 3 bases, J lost 0 bases, and 9 bases lay in between. CDR1 and CDR2 (germline): MGHDK, SYGVNS. The CDR3 has 15 amino acids.

The V call is TRBV30, the J call TRBJ2-1, with no clear D. CDR1 is GTSNPN and CDR2 is SVGIG in the germline V gene (reference sequence). The CDR3 totals 13 residues. Trimming took off 0 bases at V and 8 bases at J, with 11 bases between the two ends. In nucleotides, the CDR3 is TGTGCCTGGAGTGTAAACGGTGTAGATGAGCAGTTCTTC. This encodes CAWSVNGVDEQFF.

The chain is built from TRBV5-4 and TRBJ2-7, with TRBD2 as a possible D gene (5 bases). Germline CDR1 SGHNT, CDR2 YYREEE (reference sequence). This CDR3 is built from 15 residues. Trimming stripped 4 bases from V and 3 bases from J, with 17 bases between. This CDR3 reads CASSHSQRGFYEQYF. The CDR3, as DNA: TGTGCCAGCAGCCACTCGCAGAGAGGGTTCTACGAGCAGTACTTC.

The chain couples TRBV11-2 to TRBJ1-2; D not certain. Trimming took off 5 bases at V and 2 bases at J, with 15 bases between the two ends. Germline CDR1 SGHAT, CDR2 FQNNGV. The CDR3 runs to 15 residues. The CDR3 DNA is TGTGCCAGCAGCCTAGGGCTGGCAGGAAACTATGGCTACACCTTC. This translates into CASSLGLAGNYGYTF.

The chain combines TRBV5-1 with TRBJ1-1, with D possibly matching TRBD1 (6 bases). V was pared by 6 bases and J by 5 bases, with 8 bases between. The CDR3 totals 11 residues. Germline V CDR1 and CDR2: SGHRS, YFSETQ. Written as DNA, the CDR3 is TGCGCCAGCACAGGGGAGACTGAAGCTTTCTTT. Its protein product is CASTGETEAFF.

The chain uses TRBV5-1 and TRBJ1-1; possibly TRBD1 for D (6 bases). Germline V gene data show CDR1 as SGHRS and CDR2 as YFSETQ. The CDR3 totals 16 residues. V was pared by 4 bases and J by 0 bases, with 16 bases between. The CDR3 nucleotides are TGCGCCAGCAGCGGGGGCGGGCCACAAATGAACACTGAAGCTTTCTTT. Its translation is CASSGGGPQMNTEAFF.

The CDR3 region is CASSLSGGAGYTF. DNA for the CDR3: TGTGCCAGCAGTTTATCAGGGGGAGCTGGCTACACCTTC. The genes are TRBV27 and TRBJ1-2, with D possibly being TRBD1 (6 bases). The germline V gene encodes CDR1 MNHEY and CDR2 SMNVEV (reference sequence). V was shortened by 0 bases and J by 7 bases, with 9 bases between the two germline ends. This CDR3 is 13 amino acids long.

The V gene is TRBV28, the J gene TRBJ1-2; D is perhaps TRBD1 (5 bases). V was cut by 7 bases and J by 7 bases, with 13 bases left in between. The germline V gene has CDR1 MDHEN and CDR2 SYDVKM. CDR3 length: 12 amino acids. The DNA for the CDR3 is TGTGCCAGCACCTTAGGGGTGGGTGGCTACACCTTC. It is translated as CASTLGVGGYTF.

The chain links TRBV6-5 to TRBJ2-1; 12 bases are a match to TRBD2. Germline V lookup: CDR1 MNHEY, CDR2 SVGAGI. The trim removed 6 bases at V and 5 bases at J, leaving 5 bases unmatched. The CDR3 consists of 15 residues. DNA of the CDR3: TGTGCCAGCAGGCGACTAGCGGGAGTCGACAATGAGCAGTTCTTC. Protein sequence: CASRRLAGVDNEQFF.

The genes are TRBV5-5 and TRBJ1-5; unclear D gene. CDR3 length equals 14 residues. V lost 0 bases and J 5 bases, leaving 9 bases between the germline ends. Germline values: CDR1 SGHKS, CDR2 YYEKEE (reference sequence). The CDR3: CASSLGTPDQPQHF. CDR3 nucleotides: TGTGCCAGCAGCTTGGGAACACCCGATCAGCCCCAGCATTTT.

This chain links TRBV5-1 with TRBJ2-1, with TRBD2 identical over 9 bases. The CDR3 has 18 residues. Germline assignment: CDR1 SGHRS and CDR2 YFSETQ. J was trimmed by 3 bases and V by 4 bases; bases with no gene match: 14. CDR3 amino acids: CASSLAGGREGRYNEQFF. The CDR3 DNA sequence: TGCGCCAGCAGCCTGGCGGGGGGGCGGGAGGGCCGCTACAATGAGCAGTTCTTC.

The V gene is TRBV7-2, the J gene TRBJ2-1, with a possible D match to TRBD2 (6 bases). Germline CDR1 SGHTA, CDR2 FQGNSA. Trimming stripped 1 base from V and 2 bases from J, with 12 bases between. The CDR3 totals 16 residues. In nucleotides, the CDR3 is TGTGCCAGCAGCTTAGTCGGCGGGGCGGCCTACAATGAGCAGTTCTTC. It yields the protein CASSLVGGAAYNEQFF.